This entry is about one T cell receptor beta chain. This clonotype was picked up many times. Its cognate antigen has yet to be identified. No base quality information exists; no much larger clone differs at one position. These data are taken from a study of CD8 T cells in ankylosing spondylitis (dated by TCRdb to about 2017). Regarding the study in general: T cell receptor beta repertoires were profiled in healthy donors and ankylosing spondylitis patients so that disease-linked TCR variants could be found. In total, the full study cohort was made up of nearly 110 healthy donors and roughly 27 ankylosing spondylitis patients. Peripheral blood was sampled, and synovial fluid was additionally collected from ankylosing spondylitis patients.

The sequencer was an Illumina HiSeq 2500. TCR beta libraries were prepared by quantitative 5'-RACE with molecular barcodes. Processing in the source paper ran as follows. A new computational method, built on a probabilistic model of VDJ rearrangement, was used to identify disease-linked TCR variants. TCRdb itself trimmed the public reads at Q25 with fastp, ran MiXCR and retained productive beta chains. Every CDR3 protein is listed once, alongside the most common genes and DNA of its rows. The V and J calls reflect TCRdb's pipeline rather than the authors' work. Here the sample has a few hundred thousand distinct CDR3 sequences; under 20% occur a single time. The ten largest make up approximately 0.93% of the sample. At the junction V is shortened by 1 base and J by 4 bases, with 11 bases in between. Measured from the cysteine to the phenylalanine, the CDR3 is 15 residues long. Left in the record is the CDR3 DNA by itself, 45 bases read in frame from the first base.

Results and caveats for the whole study, not just this receptor: Blood from ankylosing spondylitis patients appeared to be characterized by a TCR beta motif made up of several highly homologous amino acid variants. Significant enrichment of the disease-linked clones was reported in matched synovial fluid samples from ankylosing spondylitis patients. Some TCR beta motif variants had previously been reported in synovial fluid and blood of reactive arthritis patients, which suggested common disease-initiation mechanisms. The disease-linked clones had a CD8+ phenotype and were found at relatively low frequencies in peripheral blood.

The sequence came from a male donor with ankylosing spondylitis. The chain couples TRBV12-3 or TRBV12-4 to TRBJ2-1; a confident D gene designation cannot be given. Sequencing used blood, either unsorted or a sorted T cell fraction (not recorded which). The DNA is as follows: TGTGCCAGCAGTTTAGGGAAAACTGGGTACAATGAGCAGTTCTTC. Translated, this is CASSLGKTGYNEQFF.